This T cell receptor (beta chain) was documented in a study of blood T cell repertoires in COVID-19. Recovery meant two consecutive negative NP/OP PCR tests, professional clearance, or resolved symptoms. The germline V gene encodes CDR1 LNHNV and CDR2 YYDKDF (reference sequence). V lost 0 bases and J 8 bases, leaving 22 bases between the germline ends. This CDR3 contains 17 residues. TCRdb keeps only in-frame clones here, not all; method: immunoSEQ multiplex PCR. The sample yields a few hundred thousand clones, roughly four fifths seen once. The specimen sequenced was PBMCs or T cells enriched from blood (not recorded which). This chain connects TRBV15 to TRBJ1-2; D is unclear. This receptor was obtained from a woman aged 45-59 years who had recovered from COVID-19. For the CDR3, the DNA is TGTGCCACCAGCAGAGATTTTTCAGGAGGAGCAGTAGGGGGCTACACCTTC. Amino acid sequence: CATSRDFSGGAVGGYTF.